One sample yielded the 4 T cell receptor beta chains listed below, sequenced in a study of PD-1 blockade in classical Hodgkin lymphoma. Patients all relapsed after autologous stem cell transplantation, and there was variation in brentuximab vedotin exposure. The method was immunoSEQ multiplex PCR; TCRdb's version includes in-frame clones alone and lacks a portion of them. The data show around 4,000 clones, around 80% seen once. The material sequenced was peripheral blood mononuclear cells (PBMCs), taken at baseline. These receptors were obtained from a human donor with classical Hodgkin lymphoma.

The chain employs TRBV11-2 and TRBJ1-2; TRBD1 aligns across 7 bases. The CDR3 is 14 residues long. Germline CDR1 is SGHAT and CDR2 is FQNNGV. V was clipped by 5 bases and J by 7 bases; unmatched bases: 10. This chain's CDR3 is CASSPGDSLFGYTF. The CDR3 region has the DNA TGTGCCAGCAGCCCGGGGGACAGTCTTTTTGGCTACACCTTC.

The DNA for the CDR3 is TGTGCCAGCAGTCCGGCCTCGAATTCACCCCTCCACTTT. As protein: CASSPASNSPLHF. The chain combines TRBV27 with TRBJ1-6; no clear D gene. CDR1 and CDR2 (germline): MNHEY, SMNVEV (reference sequence). V was pared by 5 bases and J by 7 bases, with 9 bases between. CDR3 length: 13 amino acids.

The rearrangement joins TRBV14 to TRBJ1-1, with a tentative D call TRBD1 (6 bases). This CDR3 has 15 amino acids. V was pared by 1 base and J by 5 bases, with 14 bases between. CDR1 and CDR2 (germline): SGHDN, FVKESK. CDR3 coding DNA: TGTGCCAGCAGCCAAGGGGGGGGCCTGGGGACTGAAGCTTTCTTT. Its translation is CASSQGGGLGTEAFF.

The V gene is TRBV4-2, the J gene TRBJ1-2, with a possible D match to TRBD1 (5 bases). This CDR3 is 16 amino acids long. In germline, CDR1 is LGHNA, CDR2 YNFKEQ. The V end lost 0 bases, the J end lost 2 bases, and 13 bases lay between the germline ends. Written as DNA, the CDR3 is TGTGCCAGCAGCCAAGAGGTAAACGCAGGGAACTATGGCTACACCTTC. It specifies CASSQEVNAGNYGYTF.